The subject of this entry is one T cell receptor (beta chain). The antigen remains undetermined. Measured with immunoSEQ multiplex PCR; TCRdb has only the in-frame clones, and not every one. This sample carries roughly 200,000 clones, 92% of them seen once, and the ten largest clones take approximately 1.4%. The length of the CDR3 is 12 residues. The germline V and J ends were trimmed by 6 bases and 0 bases, with 4 bases remaining between them. CDR1 and CDR2 from the germline V gene are SGHTA and FQGNSA. The data belong to a study of T cell responses to AZD1222 COVID-19 vaccine. Notes on the study in general: Recipients of AZD1222 seropositive at baseline numbered only 6 or 7. Clonal diversity may have been underestimated, and the donors were mostly white British, with more females than males. Breadth and depth of Spike-specific TCRs rose after two AZD1222 doses.

This sequence was found in an adult in good health. Sequencing was performed on peripheral blood, taken on day 0 of AZD1222 vaccination. This chain connects TRBV7-2 to TRBJ2-3; D not resolved. The DNA of the CDR3 is TGTGCCAGCAGTACCAGCACAGATACGCAGTATTTT. This gives the protein CASSTSTDTQYF.